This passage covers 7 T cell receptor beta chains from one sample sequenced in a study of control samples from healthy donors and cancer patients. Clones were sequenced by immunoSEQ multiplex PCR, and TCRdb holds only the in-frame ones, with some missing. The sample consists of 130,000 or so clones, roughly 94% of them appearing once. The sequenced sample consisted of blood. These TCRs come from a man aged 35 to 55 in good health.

The CDR3 reads CASSVGGGAKNIQYF. CDR3 nucleotide sequence: TGTGCCAGCAGCGTGGGAGGAGGGGCCAAAAACATTCAGTACTTC. The V gene is TRBV28, the J gene TRBJ2-4; D might be TRBD2 (6 bases). CDR1 and CDR2 from the germline V gene are MDHEN and SYDVKM. V lost 6 bases, J lost 1 base, and 13 bases lay in between. CDR3 size: 15 residues.

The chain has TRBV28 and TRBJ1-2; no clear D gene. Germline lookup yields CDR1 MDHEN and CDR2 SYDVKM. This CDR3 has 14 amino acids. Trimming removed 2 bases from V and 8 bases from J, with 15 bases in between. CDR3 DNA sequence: TGTGCCAGCAGTTTAAGCCCCCCAGCCGAGGGCTACACCTTC. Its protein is CASSLSPPAEGYTF.

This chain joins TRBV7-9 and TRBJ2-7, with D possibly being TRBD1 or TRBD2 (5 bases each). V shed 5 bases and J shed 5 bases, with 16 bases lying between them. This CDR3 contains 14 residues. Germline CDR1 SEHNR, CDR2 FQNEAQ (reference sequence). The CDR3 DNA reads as TGTGCCAGCAGCGGGACGGTGGACCCCCACGAGCAGTACTTC. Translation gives CASSGTVDPHEQYF.

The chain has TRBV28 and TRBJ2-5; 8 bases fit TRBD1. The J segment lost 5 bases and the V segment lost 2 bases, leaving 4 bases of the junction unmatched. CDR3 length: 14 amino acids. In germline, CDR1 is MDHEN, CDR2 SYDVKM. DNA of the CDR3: TGTGCCAGCAGTTTAACAGGGGGTGGGGAGACCCAGTACTTC. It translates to CASSLTGGGETQYF.

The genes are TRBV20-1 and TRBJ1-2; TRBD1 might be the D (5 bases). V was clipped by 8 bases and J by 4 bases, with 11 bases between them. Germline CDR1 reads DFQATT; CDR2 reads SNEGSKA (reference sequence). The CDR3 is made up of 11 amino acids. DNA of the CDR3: TGCAGTTCCACCGACAGCTATGGCTACACCTTC. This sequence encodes CSSTDSYGYTF.

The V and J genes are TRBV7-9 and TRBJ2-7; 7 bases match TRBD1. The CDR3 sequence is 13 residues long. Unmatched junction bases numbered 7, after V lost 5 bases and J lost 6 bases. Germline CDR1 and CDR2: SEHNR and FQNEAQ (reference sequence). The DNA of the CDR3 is TGTGCCAGCAGCACCAGACAGGGTGCCGAGCAGTACTTC. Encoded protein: CASSTRQGAEQYF.

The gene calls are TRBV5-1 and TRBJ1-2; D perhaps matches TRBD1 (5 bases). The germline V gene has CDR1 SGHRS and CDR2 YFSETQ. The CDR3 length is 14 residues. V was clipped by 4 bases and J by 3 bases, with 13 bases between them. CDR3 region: CASSLGVLDYGYTF. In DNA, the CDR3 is TGCGCCAGCAGCCTGGGGGTCTTGGACTATGGCTACACCTTC.